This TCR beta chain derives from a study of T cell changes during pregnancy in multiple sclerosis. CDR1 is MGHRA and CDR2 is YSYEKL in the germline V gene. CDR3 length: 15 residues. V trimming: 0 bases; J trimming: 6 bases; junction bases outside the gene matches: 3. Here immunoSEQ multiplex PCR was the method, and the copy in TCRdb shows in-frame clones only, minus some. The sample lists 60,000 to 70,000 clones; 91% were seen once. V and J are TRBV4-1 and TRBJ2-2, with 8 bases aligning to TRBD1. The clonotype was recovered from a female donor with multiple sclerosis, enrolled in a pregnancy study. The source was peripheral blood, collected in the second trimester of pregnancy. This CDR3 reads CASSQDRGLAGELFF. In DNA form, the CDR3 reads TGCGCCAGCAGCCAAGACAGGGGGCTGGCCGGGGAGCTGTTTTTT.